These T cell receptor beta chains were read from a single sample in a study of shared clonotypes between healthy human individuals. Using immunoSEQ multiplex PCR, the repertoire was profiled, and TCRdb retains in-frame clones only, with some absent. The sample has approximately 2,300,000 clones, approximately 90% seen once. The source material was naive CD4+ T cells from PBMCs. These receptors were obtained from a man younger than 35 in good health. Some clones in this sample may be carry-over from other donors' samples. The CDR3 runs from the conserved cysteine through the conserved F or W. D genes are given only for firm matches. For some rows the clone size is stated as once, few or many, or as a class when expanded; others skip it.

CASSSAAPQGGTGELFF,TGTGCCAGCAGCTCCGCCGCACCTCAGGGAGGCACCGGGGAGCTGTTTTTT,TRBV5-4,TRBJ2-2,-,-
CASSRGRSTYGYTF,TGTGCCAGCAGCCGGGGACGGAGTACCTATGGCTACACCTTC,TRBV7-2,TRBJ1-2,-,-
CASSPQGLGTDTQYF,TGTGCCAGCAGCCCCCAAGGGCTGGGGACAGATACGCAGTATTTT,TRBV7-2,TRBJ2-3,-,-
CASSPVLLTEAFF,TGTGCCAGCTCCCCCGTTCTATTGACTGAAGCTTTCTTT,TRBV18,TRBJ1-1,-,-
CASSPRPYEQYF,TGTGCCAGCTCACCACGACCCTACGAGCAGTACTTC,TRBV18,TRBJ2-7,-,-
CASSRAGGPYEQYF,TGCGCCAGCAGCCGGGCGGGAGGGCCATACGAGCAGTACTTC,TRBV5-1,TRBJ2-7,-,TRBD2
CASSRQGQETQYF,TGTGCCAGCAGCCGACAGGGACAAGAGACCCAGTACTTC,TRBV7-7,TRBJ2-5,-,TRBD1
CASSLTWNQPQHF,TGTGCCAGCAGTTTAACGTGGAATCAGCCCCAGCATTTT,TRBV27,TRBJ1-5,few,-
CASSRDRTVANEKLFF,TGTGCCAGCTCACGAGACCGGACGGTGGCTAATGAAAAACTGTTTTTT,TRBV18,TRBJ1-4,-,-
CASSYQGANTEAFF,TGTGCCAGCAGTTACCAGGGGGCGAACACTGAAGCTTTCTTT,TRBV6-6,TRBJ1-1,few,TRBD1
CASSFGQGQYF,TGTGCCAGCAGCTTCGGACAAGGGCAGTATTTT,TRBV5-6,TRBJ2-3,-,-
CASSIVRQGQPQHF,TGTGCCAGTAGTATAGTCCGGCAGGGACAGCCCCAGCATTTT,TRBV19,TRBJ1-5,-,-
CASSYSFSGSTDTQYF,TGTGCCAGCAGTTACTCGTTCAGCGGGAGTACAGATACGCAGTATTTT,TRBV6-5,TRBJ2-3,-,TRBD2
CASRGRDRAFYNEQFF,TGTGCCAGCAGAGGCCGGGACAGGGCATTCTACAATGAGCAGTTCTTC,TRBV2,TRBJ2-1,-,TRBD1
CASSSKAGGTFEQYF,TGTGCCAGCAGTTCGAAGGCAGGGGGAACTTTCGAGCAGTACTTC,TRBV27,TRBJ2-7,-,TRBD1
CASSLYPGSYGYTF,TGTGCCAGCAGCTTATACCCAGGGTCCTATGGCTACACCTTC,TRBV7-2,TRBJ1-2,-,-
CAHTTSGRFFNEQFF,TGTGCCCATACGACTAGCGGGAGGTTTTTCAATGAGCAGTTCTTC,TRBV30,TRBJ2-1,-,TRBD2
CASSWEGRGNYGYTF,TGCGCCAGCAGCTGGGAAGGTCGGGGAAACTATGGCTACACCTTC,TRBV5-1,TRBJ1-2,-,-
CASSQVIAGGVETQYF,TGTGCCAGCAGCCAAGTTATAGCGGGAGGCGTGGAGACCCAGTACTTC,TRBV4-2,TRBJ2-5,-,TRBD2
CASTDWTGIHGYTF,TGTGCCAGCACCGATTGGACAGGGATTCATGGCTACACCTTC,TRBV2,TRBJ1-2,-,TRBD1
CASSYIEGYTF,TGTGCCAGCAGTTACATAGAAGGCTACACCTTC,TRBV28,TRBJ1-2,-,-
CASGYIGGKAFF,TGTGCCAGCGGATATATTGGCGGGAAGGCTTTCTTT,TRBV27,TRBJ1-1,-,-
CASSALTVMNTEAFF,TGTGCCAGCAGTGCTTTGACAGTGATGAACACTGAAGCTTTCTTT,TRBV6-1,TRBJ1-1,-,-
CATSRAPGVGEAFF,TGTGCCACCAGCAGAGCCCCGGGGGTTGGGGAAGCTTTCTTT,TRBV15,TRBJ1-1,-,-
CASSQLTESFYEQYF,TGCGCCAGCAGCCAACTCACAGAATCCTTCTACGAGCAGTACTTC,TRBV4-1,TRBJ2-7,-,-
CASSLEGQGHYGYTF,TGTGCCAGCAGCTTGGAGGGACAGGGACACTATGGCTACACCTTC,TRBV5-5,TRBJ1-2,-,TRBD1
CATNGGPDTEAFF,TGTGCCACCAACGGGGGGCCCGACACTGAAGCTTTCTTT,TRBV10-3,TRBJ1-1,-,-
CASSALRTSGSSETQYF,TGTGCCAGCAGCGCCTTAAGGACTAGCGGGAGTAGCGAGACCCAGTACTTC,TRBV9,TRBJ2-5,once,TRBD2
CASTSGINTGELFF,TGTGCCAGCACTAGCGGGATCAACACCGGGGAGCTGTTTTTT,TRBV6-1,TRBJ2-2,-,TRBD2
CASSQDVTGSDTQYF,TGTGCCAGCAGCCAAGATGTGACAGGGAGCGATACGCAGTATTTT,TRBV14,TRBJ2-3,-,TRBD1
CASSPSRERKTTQYF,TGTGCCAGCTCACCAAGTCGGGAGCGCAAAACTACGCAGTATTTT,TRBV18,TRBJ2-3,-,-
CAISGRTGVPYEQYF,TGTGCCATCAGTGGAAGGACAGGAGTTCCCTACGAGCAGTACTTC,TRBV10-3,TRBJ2-7,-,TRBD1
CASSFGEGALIPYEQYF,TGTGCCAGCAGCTTCGGGGAGGGGGCCCTCATTCCCTACGAGCAGTACTTC,TRBV5-6,TRBJ2-7,-,-
CASSYSMLAGSYEQYF,TGTGCCAGCAGTTACTCGATGCTAGCGGGGAGTTACGAGCAGTACTTC,TRBV6-6,TRBJ2-7,-,TRBD2
CASKWGQTTDTQYF,TGTGCCAGCAAGTGGGGACAGACCACAGATACGCAGTATTTT,TRBV6-1,TRBJ2-3,-,TRBD1
CASSSSLQGGDEQFF,TGTGCCAGCAGCTCAAGTTTACAGGGGGGGGATGAGCAGTTCTTC,TRBV4-2,TRBJ2-1,-,-
CASSLFAGTGGQPQHF,TGTGCCAGCAGCTTGTTCGCCGGGACCGGGGGACAGCCCCAGCATTTT,TRBV5-8,TRBJ1-5,-,-
CASSRTGGRSETQYF,TGTGCCAGCAGCCGAACCGGGGGCCGGTCGGAGACCCAGTACTTC,TRBV27,TRBJ2-5,-,-
CAWTFIMGTGAYGYTF,TGTGCCTGGACCTTCATCATGGGGACGGGGGCCTATGGCTACACCTTC,TRBV30,TRBJ1-2,-,-
CASSSKGGSDEQFF,TGTGCCAGCAGCTCAAAAGGCGGGTCGGATGAGCAGTTCTTC,TRBV7-3,TRBJ2-1,-,-
CASSRGTDNEQFF,TGTGCCAGCTCACGGGGGACAGACAATGAGCAGTTCTTC,TRBV18,TRBJ2-1,-,TRBD1
CASSLNPNEKLFF,TGTGCCAGCAGCTTGAATCCTAATGAAAAACTGTTTTTT,TRBV5-4,TRBJ1-4,-,-
CASRRAGIYGYTF,TGTGCCAGCAGAAGGGCGGGGATCTATGGCTACACCTTC,TRBV28,TRBJ1-2,-,-
CASSSLAGVSYNEQFF,TGTGCCAGCAGTTCGTTAGCGGGAGTCTCCTACAATGAGCAGTTCTTC,TRBV28,TRBJ2-1,-,TRBD2
CASSQDHGGRRNTEAFF,TGTGCCAGCAGCCAAGATCATGGAGGCAGGCGGAACACTGAAGCTTTCTTT,TRBV14,TRBJ1-1,-,-